The sequence of this T cell receptor beta chain was determined in a study of spatial heterogeneity in lung cancer. General observations from the study: At tumor resection, ubiquitous expanded TCRs were detected in blood more often than later.

Details on this clonotype: Its antigen is undetermined.

A unique molecular identifier was carried by every single TCR cDNA molecule. TCRdb passed the 5' RACE reads through MiXCR, listing each CDR3 protein once. The sample carries some 44,000 distinct CDR3 sequences, approximately 14% recorded once. The time point was: sample taken at primary tumor resection. Extraction of whole RNA from tumor, nontumor lung or frozen PBMC preceded unsorted sequencing. V lost 8 bases and J lost 7, with 29 bases in between. Germline V CDR1 and CDR2: SQVTM, ANQGSEA. The CDR3 is 16 amino acids. This sample comprised PBMCs, obtained at surgery. This clonotype originated in a male donor with early-stage non-small cell lung cancer. V usage is TRBV29-1 and J usage is TRBJ2-5; TRBD1 or TRBD2 may be the D gene (5 bases each). CDR3 protein: CSCSSPLTLGTGTQYF. The CDR3 DNA reads TGCAGCTGTTCGAGCCCCCTCACTTTGGGGACGGGGACCCAGTACTTC. The entire variable domain, with the rest obtained from reference TRBV29-1 and TRBJ2-5, is as follows: SAVISQKPSRDICQRGTSLTIQCQVDSQVTMMFWYRQQPGQSLTLIATANQGSEATYESGFVIDKFPISRPNLTFSTLTVSNMSPEDSSIYLCSCSSPLTLGTGTQYFGPGTRLLVL.